A selection of T cell receptor beta chains follows, all from one sample in a study of sequential checkpoint blockade in melanoma. Method: immunoSEQ multiplex PCR; TCRdb's copy keeps in-frame clones and lacks some. The sample records approximately 5,100 clones, approximately 35% being singletons. Sample: tumor tissue (inferred from file names), taken from a patient given nivolumab and ipilimumab in sequence. The source of these receptors is a human donor with melanoma. The CDR3 runs from the conserved cysteine through the conserved F or W. The D gene is left open where the match is weak. Not all rows give a size; the values are once, few, many and, for expanded clones, a class.

V gene,D gene,J gene,clone size,CDR3 protein,CDR3 DNA
TRBV29-1,-,TRBJ1-4,-,CSVLNRDNEKLFF,TGCAGCGTCTTGAACAGGGATAATGAAAAACTGTTTTTT
TRBV28,TRBD2,TRBJ2-5,-,CASSLGLAGGPETQYF,TGTGCCAGCAGTTTAGGGCTAGCGGGAGGGCCGGAGACCCAGTACTTC
TRBV18,TRBD2,TRBJ2-1,-,CASSPPYTGLAGEIYNEQFF,TGTGCCAGCTCACCACCTTATACGGGACTAGCGGGAGAAATCTACAATGAGCAGTTCTTC
TRBV10-2,-,TRBJ1-5,-,CAISRTENSNQPQHF,TGCGCCATCAGCAGAACAGAAAATAGCAATCAGCCCCAGCATTTT
TRBV30,-,TRBJ2-1,-,CAWSPPLRGNEQFF,TGTGCCTGGAGTCCTCCCCTCAGGGGCAATGAGCAGTTCTTC
TRBV6-8,TRBD1,TRBJ2-1,-,CASSYFSGGSYNEQFF,TGTGCCAGCAGTTACTTTTCAGGGGGCTCCTACAATGAGCAGTTCTTC
TRBV6-8,-,TRBJ1-2,medium-sized,CASSYSTDDANYGYTF,TGTGCCAGCAGTTACTCGACTGACGACGCAAACTATGGCTACACCTTC
TRBV15,-,TRBJ1-5,-,CATSRDKGVVGPQHF,TGTGCCACCAGCAGAGATAAGGGGGTCGTCGGGCCCCAGCATTTT
TRBV15,TRBD2,TRBJ2-5,-,CATSRLAGGAETQYF,TGTGCCACCAGCAGACTAGCGGGGGGGGCGGAGACCCAGTACTTC
TRBV28,TRBD1,TRBJ1-2,medium-sized,CASSLDRGTARYGYTF,TGTGCCAGCAGTTTGGACAGGGGTACAGCACGATATGGCTACACCTTC
TRBV26,-,TRBJ2-7,-,CASSSSGVHYEQYF,TGTGCCAGCAGTTCATCGGGGGTCCACTACGAGCAGTACTTC
TRBV11-3,TRBD2,TRBJ2-2,many,CASSWGGGTGELFF,TGTGCCAGCAGCTGGGGCGGGGGTACCGGGGAGCTGTTTTTT
TRBV6-8,-,TRBJ2-5,-,CASSYSWRETQYF,TGTGCCAGCAGTTACTCGTGGCGAGAGACCCAGTACTTC
TRBV6-8,TRBD1,TRBJ2-7,medium-sized,CASSSRGRLYEQYF,TGTGCCAGCAGTTCCAGGGGGCGTTTGTACGAGCAGTACTTC
TRBV28,-,TRBJ2-5,-,CASSLGRGRETQYF,TGTGCCAGCAGTTTAGGGAGGGGGCGTGAGACCCAGTACTTC
TRBV28,-,TRBJ2-7,few,CASSSHGGTARQQYF,TGTGCCAGCAGTTCCCATGGCGGGACAGCCCGCCAGCAGTACTTC
TRBV11-3,-,TRBJ1-2,-,CASSLGGRDYGYTF,TGTGCCAGCAGCCTCGGAGGGAGGGACTATGGCTACACCTTC
TRBV19,TRBD2,TRBJ2-3,-,CASNVAGPTDTQYF,TGTGCCAGTAACGTAGCGGGGCCCACAGATACGCAGTATTTT
TRBV25-1,-,TRBJ2-3,-,CASSRTGLKTDTQYF,TGTGCCAGCAGTCGAACAGGGCTCAAGACAGATACGCAGTATTTT
TRBV9,TRBD2,TRBJ2-5,many,CASSVGTSGGFTQYF,TGTGCCAGCAGCGTAGGGACTAGCGGGGGGTTTACCCAGTACTTC
TRBV19,-,TRBJ2-3,-,CASSISLDLSTDTQYF,TGTGCCAGTAGTATAAGTCTAGACCTTAGCACAGATACGCAGTATTTT
TRBV19,-,TRBJ1-5,-,CASSITRAGLINQPQHF,TGTGCCAGTAGTATAACACGGGCGGGACTTATCAATCAGCCCCAGCATTTT
TRBV18,TRBD1,TRBJ1-5,once,CASSPVTGNNQPQHF,TGTGCCAGCTCACCGGTGACAGGGAACAATCAGCCCCAGCATTTT
TRBV23-1,TRBD1,TRBJ2-7,-,CASSTGQGKEQYF,TGCGCCAGCAGCACTGGACAGGGGAAAGAGCAGTACTTC
TRBV30,-,TRBJ2-7,few,CAWSVLSEGETSF,TGTGCCTGGAGTGTACTATCGGAAGGAGAAACGAGCTTC
TRBV30,TRBD1,TRBJ2-7,-,CAWSVRGTGIIPGSYEQYF,TGTGCCTGGAGTGTACGCGGGACAGGGATTATTCCTGGGTCCTACGAGCAGTACTTC
TRBV28,-,TRBJ2-7,-,CASSFGGRGNYEQYF,TGTGCCAGCAGTTTCGGGGGCAGGGGAAACTACGAGCAGTACTTC
TRBV28,TRBD1,TRBJ2-7,medium-sized,CASSGTGPSYEQYF,TGTGCCAGCAGCGGGACAGGGCCCTCCTACGAGCAGTACTTC
TRBV9,-,TRBJ2-7,medium-sized,CASSVGPTYEQYF,TGTGCCAGCAGCGTTGGACCGACCTACGAGCAGTACTTC
TRBV12-5,-,TRBJ1-1,few,CASGPIQAGIKGTEAFF,TGTGCCAGCGGGCCAATCCAGGCAGGGATTAAGGGCACTGAAGCTTTCTTT